This TCR beta chain stems from a study of CD8 T cells in ankylosing spondylitis. Study outcomes and limitations: Characteristic of ankylosing spondylitis blood, it appeared, was a TCR beta motif comprising about eight highly homologous variants. Reported data indicate significant enrichment of disease-linked clones within matched ankylosing spondylitis synovial fluid. Earlier authors reported some of these motif variants in reactive arthritis synovial fluid and blood.

Concerning this clonotype: Its antigen is not identified.

As the method for making TCR beta libraries, quantitative 5'-RACE with molecular barcodes was used. Each CDR3 protein gets one entry after TCRdb re-called the 5' RACE reads with MiXCR. This table holds fewer than 450,000 distinct CDR3 sequences, 15% to 20% found once. This CDR3 contains 12 residues. V was shortened by 4 bases and J by 3 bases, with 7 bases between the two germline ends. Germline V lookup: CDR1 DFQATT, CDR2 SNEGSKA (reference sequence). The V gene is TRBV20-1, the J gene TRBJ1-5; D ambiguous. This TCR derives from a male donor with ankylosing spondylitis. Sequenced sample: blood, either unsorted or a sorted T cell fraction (not recorded which). The CDR3 sequence is CSATTTNQPQHF. CDR3 coding DNA: TGCAGTGCTACGACTACCAATCAGCCCCAGCATTTT.